This TCR beta chain is from a study of shared clonotypes between healthy human individuals. Study-level background: Per donor, three plates held CD4 naive cells, three held CD4 memory, two held CD8 naive and one held CD8 memory.

Each subset's genomic DNA was shared equally among a number of immunoSEQ plates. This table comes from immunoSEQ multiplex PCR, and its TCRdb copy is limited to in-frame clones, with some not included. The data show around 2.1 million clones, with 85% to 95% seen just once and about 1.5% held by the top ten. A word on this clone: What it recognizes is unknown.

V was clipped by 2 bases and J by 2 bases, with 7 bases between them. The CDR3 totals 15 residues. Germline V gene data show CDR1 as MRHNA and CDR2 as SNTAGT. Study results and caveats: About 5% was the fraction of naive CD4 clonotypes found shared across a few donors. On the whole, naive subsets had larger estimated richness than memory subsets had.

CD8 cells regarded as naive lacked CD45RO, were positively chosen for CCR7, and omitted terminally differentiated effector memory CD45RA+ cells. The origin of this receptor is a man aged 18-30 years in good health. Some clones in this sample may be carry-over from other donors' samples. Sequencing was carried out using naive CD8+ T cells from PBMCs. This rearrangement joins TRBV6-4 to TRBJ2-6; D call uncertain. CDR3 in DNA: TGTGCCAGCAGTGACGCACCAACTGGGGCCAACGTCCTGACTTTC. Translated: CASSDAPTGANVLTF.